Included here is one T cell receptor beta chain sequence, with context. Its matching antigen is unknown. Every CD8+ subset sample held around 300,000 flow-sorted cells, done in triplicate. UMI-tagged TRB cDNA libraries were built via 5' RACE. From the 5' RACE reads, TCRdb lists one entry per CDR3 protein and no DNA. The specimen's table records approximately 83,000 distinct CDR3 sequences. The sample comes from a study of CXCR3-negative and CXCR3-positive naive CD8 T cells. Study-wide results and caveats: Partly lower CXCR3 expression followed cryopreservation, and most assays relied on fresh PBMCs. Memory cells differed in TRBV-TRBJ usage, but naive CXCR3-negative and CXCR3-positive cells had similar usage.

Source material: naive CXCR3- CD8+ T cells from blood. Subset meaning: CD45RO-CCR7+CD27+CD95- naive CD8+ T cells lacking CXCR3 (TNR3-). This TCR came from a human donor in good health. Some clones in this sample may be carry-over from other donors' samples.

The CDR3 sequence: CASSSRDQGDKLTEAFF. V and J are TRBV21-1 and TRBJ1-1; TCRdb calls TRBD1, which cannot be checked without DNA. TRBV21-1 has pseudogene status. CDR3 length: 17 residues.